The sample holds a few counts of the clone carrying this T cell receptor beta chain. These data belong to a study of T-cell reconstitution after alpha-beta-depleted transplantation in children. V gave up 2 bases and J gave up 3 bases, with 15 bases separating them. From germline, CDR1 is SGHRS and CDR2 YFSETQ. The CDR3 contains 16 residues. The authors prepared the TCRbeta library with unique molecular identifiers. TCRdb itself ran the PCR reads through MiXCR, one entry per CDR3 protein. The repertoire includes about 240,000 distinct CDR3 sequences, roughly 24% of them detected once, and 2.6% sits in the top ten.

This chain links TRBV5-1 with TRBJ1-3, with no clear D. The TCR comes from a girl under 10 years old with Fanconi anemia, due to receive a stem cell transplant. Sequencing used PBMCs, obtained before TCRalphabeta/CD19-depleted stem cell transplant. The DNA of the CDR3 is TGCGCCAGCAGCTTATTAGTGGCGTCTGATGGAAACACCATATATTTT. Translated, it gives CASSLLVASDGNTIYF. The complete variable domain, with remaining parts taken from reference TRBV5-1 and TRBJ1-3, reads KAGVTQTPRYLIKTRGQQVTLSCSPISGHRSVSWYQQTPGQGLQFLFEYFSETQRNKGNFPGRFSGRQFSNSRSEMNVSTLELGDSALYLCASSLLVASDGNTIYFGEGSWLTVV.